The 23 T cell receptor beta chains listed next were all sequenced from one sample in a study of blood T cell repertoires in COVID-19. Sequencing was performed with immunoSEQ multiplex PCR; in TCRdb, only in-frame clones are kept and a portion is missing. The data contain 55,000 to 65,000 clones, roughly four fifths of them singletons. Sequenced: peripheral blood. These TCRs come from a man aged 55 to 70 with COVID-19, enrolled during active disease.

The genes are TRBV19 and TRBJ1-5; 10 positions match TRBD1. With V trimmed by 4 bases and J by 4 bases, 7 bases remained unmatched. There are 16 residues in the CDR3. Germline CDR1 reads LNHDA; CDR2 reads SQIVND (reference sequence). The CDR3 loop reads CASSTQDRGNNQPQHF. Here the CDR3 DNA reads TGTGCCAGTAGTACCCAGGACAGGGGGAATAATCAGCCCCAGCATTTT.

The chain combines TRBV4-2 with TRBJ2-3; possibly TRBD2 for D (6 bases). The CDR3 spans 19 residues. Per the germline V gene, CDR1 is LGHNA and CDR2 is YNFKEQ. V was trimmed by 1 base and J by 2 bases, leaving 22 bases between them. The CDR3 coding sequence is TGTGCCAGCAGCCAAGCCTCCCGGTGGAGGGATTACCACACAGATACGCAGTATTTT. Encoded protein: CASSQASRWRDYHTDTQYF.

This chain joins TRBV5-1 and TRBJ2-3, with 7 bases lining up with TRBD1. V was clipped by 4 bases and J by 7 bases; unmatched bases: 6. The germline V gene encodes CDR1 SGHRS and CDR2 YFSETQ. The CDR3 has 13 amino acids. CDR3 region: CASSQPGQNTQYF. The DNA of the CDR3 is TGCGCCAGCAGCCAGCCGGGACAGAATACGCAGTATTTT.

This sequence joins TRBV6-5 and TRBJ2-7, with 11 bases aligning to TRBD2. Germline V lookup: CDR1 MNHEY, CDR2 SVGAGI. The V segment lost 6 bases and the J segment 6 bases; nucleotides outside the gene matches: 4. The CDR3 sequence is 13 residues long. CDR3 residues: CASRGTSGGEQYF. The CDR3 DNA reads TGTGCCAGCAGAGGGACTAGCGGTGGCGAGCAGTACTTC.

This chain links TRBV18 with TRBJ1-4, with 9 bases fitting TRBD1. The CDR3 sequence is 15 residues long. Germline V lookup: CDR1 KGHSH, CDR2 LQKENI. V shed 3 bases, J shed 8 bases, and the junction held 7 bases outside the gene matches. In DNA, the CDR3 is TGTGCCAGCTCACCGTCGACAGGGGGTTGGGAAAAACTGTTTTTT. It translates to CASSPSTGGWEKLFF. Complete variable domain (other parts from reference TRBV18 and TRBJ1-4): NAGVMQNPRHLVRRRGQEARLRCSPMKGHSHVYWYRQLPEEGLKFMVYLQKENIIDESGMPKERFSAEFPKEGPSILRIQQVVRGDSAAYFCASSPSTGGWEKLFFGSGTQLSVL.

The rearrangement links TRBV10-3 to TRBJ2-1; 8 bases fit TRBD2. The V gene's germline CDR1 is ENHRY and CDR2 SYGVKD. This CDR3 is built from 15 residues. The V segment lost 6 bases and the J segment 7 bases; nucleotides outside the gene matches: 11. CDR3 coding DNA: TGTGCCATCAGGCCGGGAGCGGGAGAGGCAAATGAGCAGTTCTTC. Its translation is CAIRPGAGEANEQFF.

This clone was observed a handful of times. V usage is TRBV3-1 (or the pseudogene TRBV3-2) and J usage is TRBJ1-1; D may be TRBD1 (5 bases). V gave up 1 base and J gave up 1 base, with 7 bases separating them. CDR3 length equals 14 residues. CDR1 and CDR2 (germline): LGHDT, YNNKEL (reference sequence). The CDR3 region is CASSQGQKNTEAFF. CDR3 DNA sequence: TGTGCCAGCAGCCAAGGACAGAAGAACACTGAAGCTTTCTTT.

The chain links TRBV18 to TRBJ1-4; D perhaps matches TRBD1 (6 bases). The ends were cut back, 8 bases at V and 8 bases at J, with 18 bases in the middle. Looked up from germline, CDR1 is KGHSH and CDR2 is LQKENI. The CDR3 sequence is 14 residues long. CDR3 residues: CASTQGGSGEKLFF. The CDR3 DNA reads TGTGCCAGCACACAAGGGGGATCAGGAGAAAAACTGTTTTTT.

This clone was picked up a small number of times. V is TRBV5-5 and J is TRBJ2-7; D possibly corresponds to TRBD1 (6 bases). Germline loops: CDR1 SGHKS, CDR2 YYEKEE (reference sequence). V was cut by 5 bases and J by 0 bases, with 12 bases left in between. CDR3 length: 14 residues. CDR3 sequence reads: CASRREQGSYEQYF. The CDR3 DNA reads as TGTGCCAGCAGACGTGAACAGGGCTCCTACGAGCAGTACTTC.

This chain uses TRBV18 with TRBJ2-5; 8 bases agree with TRBD1. The germline V gene encodes CDR1 KGHSH and CDR2 LQKENI. Trimming cost V 4 bases and J 5 bases; bases outside gene matches: 6. The CDR3 extends over 14 amino acids. This CDR3 is CASSRGQAGETQYF. CDR3 sequence (DNA): TGTGCCAGCTCACGGGGACAGGCCGGGGAGACCCAGTACTTC.

This sequence joins TRBV4-3 and TRBJ2-1; 12 bases are a match to TRBD2. V gave up 3 bases and J gave up 7 bases; unmatched junction bases: 4. Per germline, CDR1 LGHNA and CDR2 YSLEER. This CDR3 spans 15 amino acids. The CDR3 DNA is TGCGCCAGCAGCCACCTAGCGGGAGGGCCAAATGAGCAGTTCTTC. This codes for CASSHLAGGPNEQFF.

This clone has just a few counts. The V call is TRBV5-5, the J call TRBJ2-7; TRBD2 matches 8 bases. Germline CDR1 and CDR2: SGHKS and YYEKEE (reference sequence). CDR3 length: 14 amino acids. The ends lost 7 bases at V and 0 bases at J; junction bases unmatched: 6. The CDR3 reads CASSRLASSYEQYF. For the CDR3, the DNA is TGTGCCAGCTCCAGACTAGCGAGCTCCTACGAGCAGTACTTC.

The CDR3 DNA sequence: TGTGCCAGTAGTGTCATTAGCGGCTACGAGCAGTACTTC. Translated: CASSVISGYEQYF. The rearrangement links TRBV19 to TRBJ2-7; D is possibly TRBD2 (6 bases). This CDR3 comprises 13 residues. The germline V gene encodes CDR1 LNHDA and CDR2 SQIVND (reference sequence). With 5 bases removed from V and 3 bases from J, the gap between germline ends came to 11 bases.

The V gene is TRBV5-6, the J gene TRBJ2-2; TRBD2 might be the D (6 bases). Trimming took off 3 bases at V and 5 bases at J, with 14 bases between the two ends. This CDR3 has 15 residues. Germline assignment: CDR1 SGHDT and CDR2 YYEEEE. CDR3 in amino acids: CASSYATGRTGELFF. CDR3 bases: TGTGCCAGCAGCTACGCAACGGGGAGGACCGGGGAGCTGTTTTTT.

The chain joins TRBV5-6 to TRBJ2-4; no clear D. V was clipped by 0 bases and J by 8 bases, with 12 bases between them. Per the germline V gene, CDR1 is SGHDT and CDR2 is YYEEEE. The CDR3 loop spans 14 amino acids. Here the CDR3 reads CASSLVYPADIQYF. The CDR3 DNA is TGTGCCAGCAGCTTGGTGTACCCCGCGGACATTCAGTACTTC.

V and J are TRBV7-8 and TRBJ2-3; tentative D call: TRBD2 (7 bases). In germline, CDR1 is SGHVS, CDR2 FQNEAQ. Between the trimmed V and J ends, which lost 2 bases and 3 bases, there was a span of 12 bases. The CDR3 runs to 15 residues. The CDR3 protein is CASSLRGGGTDTQYF. CDR3 DNA sequence: TGTGCCAGCAGCTTAAGGGGGGGCGGTACAGATACGCAGTATTTT.

The V gene is TRBV11-2, the J gene TRBJ2-5; D call uncertain. CDR1 is SGHAT and CDR2 is FQNNGV in the germline V gene. This CDR3 is built from 13 residues. Trimming shortened V by 1 base and J by 5 bases, and 8 bases separated the two germline ends. The CDR3 DNA reads TGTGCCAGCAGCTTAGTAATTTCTGAGACCCAGTACTTC. Translation gives CASSLVISETQYF. Based on the CDR3 plus reference TRBV11-2 and TRBJ2-5, the full variable domain is EAGVAQSPRYKIIEKRQSVAFWCNPISGHATLYWYQQILGQGPKLLIQFQNNGVVDDSQLPKDRFSAERLKGVDSTLKIQPAKLEDSAVYLCASSLVISETQYFGPGTRLLVL.

The V gene is TRBV7-2, the J gene TRBJ1-2; 8 bases fit TRBD1. The CDR3 is made up of 16 amino acids. J lost 2 bases, V lost 0 bases, and 5 bases had no gene match. In germline, CDR1 is SGHTA, CDR2 FQGNSA. The CDR3 loop is CASSLARQGSNYGYTF. For the CDR3, the DNA is TGTGCCAGCAGCTTAGCCCGACAGGGGAGCAACTATGGCTACACCTTC.

The gene calls are TRBV27 and TRBJ1-2; D perhaps matches TRBD1 (6 bases). Per the germline V gene, CDR1 is MNHEY and CDR2 is SMNVEV (reference sequence). The V end was cut by 6 bases, the J end by 8 bases, with 22 bases between. The CDR3 is made up of 15 amino acids. DNA for the CDR3: TGTGCCAGCAGGCTTATACAGGGCCAGAACACCGGCTACACCTTC. Protein: CASRLIQGQNTGYTF.

The V call is TRBV5-6, the J call TRBJ1-2; 8 bases are shared with TRBD1. The germline gives CDR1 SGHDT, CDR2 YYEEEE. V shed 4 bases and J 0 bases; nucleotides not matched to a gene: 5. The CDR3 is 15 amino acids. The CDR3 region has the DNA TGTGCCAGCAGCCACGGGACAGGTTCTAACTATGGCTACACCTTC. It specifies CASSHGTGSNYGYTF.

CDR3 in amino acids: CASSPYRVSGNEQYF. Here the CDR3 DNA reads TGTGCCAGCAGTCCATACAGGGTATCGGGTAACGAGCAGTACTTC. The chain recombines TRBV27 with TRBJ2-7; tentatively, D is TRBD1 (6 bases). V was clipped by 5 bases and J by 5 bases, with 19 bases between them. CDR1 is MNHEY and CDR2 is SMNVEV in the germline V gene (reference sequence). There are 15 residues in the CDR3.

A few counts support this clone. CDR3 sequence (DNA): TGCGCCAGCAGCCGGGACGGGTCGACAGGGGGCAATGAGCAGTTCTTC. Its protein product is CASSRDGSTGGNEQFF. This sequence joins TRBV5-1 and TRBJ2-1; 9 positions match TRBD1. CDR3 size: 16 residues. Germline assignment: CDR1 SGHRS and CDR2 YFSETQ. The V segment lost 4 bases and the J segment 6 bases; nucleotides outside the gene matches: 11.

This clone has a handful of counts. This sequence joins TRBV10-1 and TRBJ2-3; 12 nucleotides match TRBD2. This CDR3 comprises 17 residues. Looked up from germline, CDR1 is WNHNN and CDR2 is SYGVQD (reference sequence). The V gene end was trimmed by 2 bases and the J gene end by 0 bases; junction bases not matched to a gene: 3. The CDR3 reads CASSEGGTSGSTDTQYF. Written as DNA, the CDR3 is TGCGCCAGCAGTGAGGGGGGGACTAGCGGGAGCACAGATACGCAGTATTTT.